This TCR beta chain was profiled in a study of cytomegalovirus exposure and HLA in healthy donors. The CDR3 is 14 residues long. CDR1 and CDR2 (germline): SGHRS, YFSETQ. V lost 0 bases and J lost 2, with 5 bases in between. This PCR relied on a set of 60 Vbeta primers and 13 Jbeta primers. Data came from immunoSEQ multiplex PCR; TCRdb stores just in-frame clones and leaves some out. The table lists some 110,000 clones, roughly 80% of them singletons. This receptor was taken from a man in his forties or fifties in good health and CMV-seropositive. Sequencing was carried out using PBMCs. J is TRBJ1-4 and V is TRBV5-1; D is unresolved. The CDR3: CASSLGQTNEKLFF. The CDR3 DNA follows: TGCGCCAGCAGCTTGGGCCAGACTAATGAAAAACTGTTTTTT.